This entry concerns a single T cell receptor beta chain. The entry originates in a study of cytotoxic CD8 clonotypes in ibrutinib-treated CLL. Study-wide context: By median roughly 62 months, 12 had progressed and around 15 stayed remitted; responses had been 2 complete and 24 partial.

V lost 3 bases, J lost 0 bases, and 9 bases lay in between. Looked up from germline, CDR1 is SGHAT and CDR2 is FQNNGV. There are 15 residues in the CDR3. PBMCs were cryopreserved, and roughly 2.2 micrograms of genomic DNA from them went into TCR beta libraries. Libraries were prepared by immunoSEQ multiplex PCR; TCRdb keeps only in-frame clonotypes and omits some of them. Of around 250,000 clones in the sample, around three quarters are singletons; the top ten hold approximately 15%. The sample was PBMCs, taken after 24 months of ibrutinib treatment. The chain carries TRBV11-2 and TRBJ2-1; the D call may be TRBD1 or TRBD2 (5 bases each). This sequence was found in a human donor with chronic lymphocytic leukemia. CDR3 region: CASSLGTHSYNEQFF. In nucleotides, the CDR3 is TGTGCCAGCAGCTTGGGGACCCACTCCTACAATGAGCAGTTCTTC.